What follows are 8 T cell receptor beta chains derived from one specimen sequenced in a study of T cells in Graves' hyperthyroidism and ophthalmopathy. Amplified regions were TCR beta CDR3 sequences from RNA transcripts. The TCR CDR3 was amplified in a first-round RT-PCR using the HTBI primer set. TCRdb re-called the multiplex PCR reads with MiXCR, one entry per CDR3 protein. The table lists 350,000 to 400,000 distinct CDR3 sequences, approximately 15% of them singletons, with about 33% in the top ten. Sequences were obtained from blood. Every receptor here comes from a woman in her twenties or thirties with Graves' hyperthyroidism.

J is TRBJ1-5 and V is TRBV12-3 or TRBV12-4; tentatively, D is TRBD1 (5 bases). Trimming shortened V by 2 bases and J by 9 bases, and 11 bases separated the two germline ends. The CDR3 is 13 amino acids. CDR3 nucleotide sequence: TGTGCCAGCAGTTTATCTCAGGGCGGGCCCCAGCATTTT. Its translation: CASSLSQGGPQHF.

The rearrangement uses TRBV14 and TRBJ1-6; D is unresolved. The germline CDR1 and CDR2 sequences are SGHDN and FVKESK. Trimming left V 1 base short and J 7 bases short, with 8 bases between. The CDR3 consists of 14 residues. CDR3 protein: CASSQGLENSPLHF. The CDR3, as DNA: TGTGCCAGCAGCCAAGGGCTAGAAAATTCACCCCTCCACTTT.

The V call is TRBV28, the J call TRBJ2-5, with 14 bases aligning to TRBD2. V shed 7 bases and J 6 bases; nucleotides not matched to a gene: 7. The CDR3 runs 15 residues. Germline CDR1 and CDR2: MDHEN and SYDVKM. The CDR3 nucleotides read TGTGCCAGCACTCCGACTAGCGGGGGGGTAAAGACCCAGTACTTC. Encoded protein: CASTPTSGGVKTQYF.

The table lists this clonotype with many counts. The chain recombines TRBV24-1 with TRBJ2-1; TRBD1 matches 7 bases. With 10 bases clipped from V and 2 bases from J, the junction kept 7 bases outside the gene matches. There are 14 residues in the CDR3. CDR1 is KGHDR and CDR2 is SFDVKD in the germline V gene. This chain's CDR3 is CATGNRGPYNEQFF. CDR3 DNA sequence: TGTGCCACAGGGAACAGGGGACCCTACAATGAGCAGTTCTTC.

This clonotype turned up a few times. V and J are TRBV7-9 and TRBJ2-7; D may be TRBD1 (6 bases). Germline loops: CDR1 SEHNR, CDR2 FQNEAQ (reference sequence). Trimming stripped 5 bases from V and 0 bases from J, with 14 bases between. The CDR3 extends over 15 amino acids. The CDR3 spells CASSPFLRGSYEQYF. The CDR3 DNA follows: TGTGCCAGCAGCCCCTTCCTCAGGGGCTCCTACGAGCAGTACTTC.

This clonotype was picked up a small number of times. This CDR3 reads CASSLKGGNTIYF. The CDR3 nucleotides read TGTGCCAGCAGCTTAAAGGGAGGAAACACCATATATTTT. This chain links TRBV11-2 with TRBJ1-3; no firm D call. The CDR3 covers 13 residues. Germline CDR1 and CDR2: SGHAT and FQNNGV. Trimming took off 2 bases at V and 4 bases at J, with 6 bases between the two ends.

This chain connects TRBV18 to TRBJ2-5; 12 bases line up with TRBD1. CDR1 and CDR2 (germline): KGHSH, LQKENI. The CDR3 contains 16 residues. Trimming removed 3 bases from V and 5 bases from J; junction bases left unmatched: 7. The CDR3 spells CASSPPGQGAGETQYF. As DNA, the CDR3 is TGTGCCAGCTCACCTCCGGGACAGGGGGCTGGTGAGACCCAGTACTTC.

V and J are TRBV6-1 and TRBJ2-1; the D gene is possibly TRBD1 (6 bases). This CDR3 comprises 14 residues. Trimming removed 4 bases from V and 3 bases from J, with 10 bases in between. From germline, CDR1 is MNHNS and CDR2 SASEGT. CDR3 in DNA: TGTGCCAGCAGTGCTCTAGGGGGCTACAATGAGCAGTTCTTC. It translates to CASSALGGYNEQFF.